The 30 T cell receptor beta chains in this list originate from one sample, sequenced in a study of CD8 T cells in ankylosing spondylitis. From the 5' RACE reads, TCRdb called clonotypes with MiXCR, one entry per CDR3 protein. Of 350,000 or so distinct CDR3 sequences listed, around 10% are singletons. The material sequenced was blood, either unsorted or a sorted T cell fraction (not recorded which). The source of these receptors is a female donor with ankylosing spondylitis or in good health (not recorded which).

This clonotype was counted only a few times. V usage is TRBV15 and J usage is TRBJ2-1; 7 bases agree with TRBD1. Germline values: CDR1 LNHNV, CDR2 YYDKDF (reference sequence). V shed 5 bases and J 5 bases; nucleotides not matched to a gene: 6. The CDR3 length is 14 residues. CDR3 in DNA: TGTGCCACCAGCCCAGGGGGTAGGCACAATGAGCAGTTCTTC. Translating gives CATSPGGRHNEQFF.

Only a few counts were recorded for this clonotype. This chain joins TRBV20-1 and TRBJ2-7; TRBD1 matches at 10 bases. This CDR3 comprises 14 residues. Germline V gene lookup returns CDR1 DFQATT and CDR2 SNEGSKA (reference sequence). J lost 2 bases, V lost 3 bases, and 4 bases had no gene match. The chain's CDR3 is CSASGGTGAYEQYF. The CDR3 DNA reads as TGCAGTGCTAGCGGGGGGACAGGGGCCTACGAGCAGTACTTC.

J is TRBJ1-1 and V is TRBV5-5; D not certain. V was trimmed by 0 bases and J by 10 bases, leaving 10 bases between them. The CDR3 sequence is 12 residues long. The germline gives CDR1 SGHKS, CDR2 YYEKEE (reference sequence). DNA of the CDR3: TGTGCCAGCAGCTTGGGGGTTGAGGTAGCTTTCTTT. Translation gives CASSLGVEVAFF. The full variable domain, its missing parts supplied by reference TRBV5-5 and TRBJ1-1, is DAGVTQSPTHLIKTRGQQVTLRCSPISGHKSVSWYQQVLGQGPQFIFQYYEKEERGRGNFPDRFSARQFPNYSSELNVNALLLGDSALYLCASSLGVEVAFFGQGTRLTVV.

This clonotype was seen a few times. The V gene is TRBV30, the J gene TRBJ1-5; the match to TRBD1 covers 7 bases. CDR3 size: 13 residues. Losses at the gene ends were 2 bases for V and 5 bases for J; bases not matched to a gene: 3. Germline values: CDR1 GTSNPN, CDR2 SVGIG (reference sequence). CDR3 in amino acids: CAWSTGQHQPQHF. CDR3 nucleotides: TGTGCCTGGAGTACGGGACAGCATCAGCCCCAGCATTTT.

Turning to this clonotype: A much more abundant neighbour one base away suggests this may be a read error. V and J are TRBV27 and TRBJ2-1; D may be TRBD1 or TRBD2 (5 bases each). The last part of the DNA fits TRBJ2-7 better; the J call may be wrong. The CDR3 extends over 15 amino acids. Germline V lookup: CDR1 MNHEY, CDR2 SMNVEV (reference sequence). The CDR3 DNA reads TGTGCCAGCAGTCCCCCATGGGACGGAAACAATGAGCAGTACTTC. Its protein product is CASSPPWDGNNEQYF.

This clonotype has ten or more counts. This rearrangement joins TRBV12-3 or TRBV12-4 to TRBJ1-5; TRBD1 matches 8 bases. The CDR3 runs 15 residues. The V gene end was trimmed by 6 bases and the J gene end by 6 bases; junction bases not matched to a gene: 10. The CDR3: CASSPMTGVSQPQHF. The CDR3 DNA sequence: TGTGCCAGCAGCCCAATGACAGGGGTGAGTCAGCCCCAGCATTTT.

This clonotype was counted a few times. This sequence joins TRBV7-2 and TRBJ1-1; D is ambiguous. Germline V gene lookup returns CDR1 SGHTA and CDR2 FQGNSA. Trimming stripped 2 bases from V and 2 bases from J, with 12 bases between. CDR3 length equals 15 residues. Here the CDR3 reads CASSLPSRSNTEAFF. DNA for the CDR3: TGTGCCAGCAGCTTACCCTCGAGGAGTAACACTGAAGCTTTCTTT.

Concerning this clonotype itself: A much larger clone differs by one base, so this may be a read error. V gene TRBV5-6 combines with J gene TRBJ2-3, with TRBD2 as a possible D gene (5 bases). From germline, CDR1 is SGHDT and CDR2 YYEEEE. This CDR3 region has 13 residues. Between the trimmed V and J ends, which lost 0 bases and 15 bases, there was a span of 17 bases. The CDR3 loop reads CASSLVTGVRHYF. DNA for the CDR3: TGTGCCAGCAGCTTGGTAACCGGGGTACGGCATTATTTT.

This clonotype was seen only a few times. The chain joins TRBV7-8 to TRBJ1-2, with D perhaps TRBD1 (5 bases). This CDR3 region has 14 residues. Per germline, CDR1 SGHVS and CDR2 FQNEAQ. V lost 3 bases to trimming and J lost 4 bases, with 12 bases between them. CDR3 bases: TGTGCCAGCAGCTTTGGACATTCTAGCTATGGCTACACCTTC. It yields the protein CASSFGHSSYGYTF.

This clonotype was detected ten times or more. The rearrangement uses TRBV28 and TRBJ1-1, with 8 bases aligning to TRBD1. Trimming cost V 5 bases and J 1 base; bases outside gene matches: 6. Looked up from germline, CDR1 is MDHEN and CDR2 is SYDVKM. CDR3 size: 15 residues. The CDR3 loop reads CASSEDRAPNTEAFF. CDR3 in DNA: TGTGCCAGCAGTGAGGACAGGGCCCCGAACACTGAAGCTTTCTTT.

Many counts were recorded for this clonotype. The rearrangement joins TRBV5-1 to TRBJ2-7; D is unclear. This CDR3 comprises 13 residues. CDR1 SGHRS and CDR2 YFSETQ come from the germline V gene. Trimming removed 4 bases from V and 1 base from J, with 9 bases in between. CDR3 coding DNA: TGCGCCAGCAGCGACCCCAAATCCTACGAGCAGTACTTC. This translates into CASSDPKSYEQYF.

This clonotype was detected many times. J is TRBJ2-1 and V is TRBV29-1; D may be TRBD2 (5 bases). Germline CDR1 SQVTM, CDR2 ANQGSEA. The CDR3 has 16 residues. V lost 6 bases and J lost 5, with 23 bases in between. In nucleotides, the CDR3 is TGCAGCGTCGCTAGGCCCCGAGGGAGCATGAACAATGAGCAGTTCTTC. It codes for CSVARPRGSMNNEQFF.

This clonotype has only a few counts. The chain links TRBV15 to TRBJ2-1; D not certain. The CDR3 is 15 amino acids. V gave up 3 bases and J gave up 3 bases, with 12 bases separating them. Germline values: CDR1 LNHNV, CDR2 YYDKDF (reference sequence). The CDR3 bases are TGTGCCACCAGCAGGGACGAGGACGGCTACAATGAGCAGTTCTTC. This translates into CATSRDEDGYNEQFF.

The J gene is TRBJ2-5, the V gene TRBV10-3; either TRBD1 or TRBD2 may fit D (5 bases each). This CDR3 contains 12 residues. The V and J ends lost 10 bases and 7 bases respectively, with 16 bases between them. Germline V gene sequence: CDR1 ENHRY, CDR2 SYGVKD. DNA of the CDR3: TGTGCCACCGGGACGCCGACGGGGACCCAGTACTTC. Residues: CATGTPTGTQYF.

This clonotype was recorded many times. V usage is TRBV4-3 and J usage is TRBJ2-5; TRBD1 matches at 7 bases. The CDR3 length is 16 residues. Germline-derived CDR1 and CDR2 are LGHNA and YSLEER. Trimming cost V 0 bases and J 3 bases; bases outside gene matches: 7. CDR3 region: CASSQDGSGTEETQYF. CDR3 nucleotides: TGCGCCAGCAGCCAAGATGGCTCCGGGACAGAAGAGACCCAGTACTTC.

Ten or more counts support this clonotype. The genes are TRBV5-1 and TRBJ2-1; D may be TRBD2 (6 bases). Deletions cut 6 bases from V and 0 bases from J, with 13 bases between. The germline V gene encodes CDR1 SGHRS and CDR2 YFSETQ. The CDR3 has 15 amino acids. The CDR3: CASIIDGSSYNEQFF. CDR3 coding DNA: TGCGCCAGCATTATTGACGGGAGCTCCTACAATGAGCAGTTCTTC.

This chain connects TRBV7-2 to TRBJ2-4; no reliable D call. Germline CDR1 and CDR2: SGHTA and FQGNSA. Trimming removed 1 base at V and 7 bases at J, with 8 bases between. This CDR3 is 13 amino acids long. The CDR3 nucleotides are TGTGCCAGCAGCTTAGAGGCCGGGAACATTCAGTACTTC. Its protein is CASSLEAGNIQYF.

This clonotype was seen at least ten times. The chain carries TRBV12-3 or TRBV12-4 and TRBJ2-3, with a tentative D call TRBD2 (6 bases). CDR3 length: 13 residues. The ends were cut back, 7 bases at V and 10 bases at J, with 18 bases in the middle. The CDR3 is CASNLNRDSPQYF. The CDR3 nucleotides read TGTGCCAGCAACCTAAACCGGGACTCCCCGCAGTATTTT.

This clonotype was seen many times. The chain carries TRBV28 and TRBJ2-3; 8 bases align to TRBD2. Trimming at V came to 6 bases and at J to 5 bases, leaving 7 bases not matched to a gene. Germline values: CDR1 MDHEN, CDR2 SYDVKM. This CDR3 region has 14 residues. The CDR3 here is CASRRRGAGDTQYF. In nucleotides, the CDR3 is TGTGCCAGCAGGAGGCGGGGGGCAGGAGATACGCAGTATTTT.

V and J are TRBV5-1 and TRBJ1-1, with a possible D match to TRBD1 (6 bases). The CDR3 spans 13 residues. The germline CDR1 and CDR2 sequences are SGHRS and YFSETQ. Trimming removed 3 bases from V and 1 base from J, with 7 bases in between. CDR3 loop: CASSWGPNTEAFF. The CDR3 coding sequence is TGCGCCAGCAGCTGGGGGCCGAACACTGAAGCTTTCTTT.

This clonotype was recorded many times. The chain is built from TRBV29-1 and TRBJ2-7; D is possibly TRBD2 (6 bases). V was shortened by 1 base and J by 8 bases, with 12 bases between the two germline ends. This CDR3 comprises 12 residues. Looked up from germline, CDR1 is SQVTM and CDR2 is ANQGSEA. CDR3 bases: TGCAGCGTTGAAGCCCAGGCGGGACAGCAGTACTTC. Translated: CSVEAQAGQQYF.

This clonotype was found a few times. The chain links TRBV27 to TRBJ1-5; D may be TRBD1 (6 bases). Looked up from germline, CDR1 is MNHEY and CDR2 is SMNVEV (reference sequence). The CDR3 consists of 12 residues. V lost 6 bases to trimming and J lost 6 bases, with 9 bases between them. The CDR3 DNA reads as TGTGCCAGCAGACAGGGAGGTCAGCCCCAGCATTTT. Protein sequence: CASRQGGQPQHF.

This clonotype was observed many times. The V gene is TRBV5-1, the J gene TRBJ2-1; no clear D. This CDR3 has 11 residues. CDR1 SGHRS and CDR2 YFSETQ come from the germline V gene. V was shortened by 5 bases and J by 10 bases, with 10 bases between the two germline ends. Here the CDR3 DNA reads TGCGCCAGCAGACGGGTCCGGGAGCAGTTCTTC. It is translated as CASRRVREQFF.

This clonotype was seen repeatedly, ten times or more. The chain has TRBV29-1 and TRBJ2-1; 7 positions agree with TRBD1. V lost 5 bases to trimming and J lost 7 bases; unmatched junction nucleotides: 5. CDR3 length: 12 amino acids. Germline CDR1 is SQVTM and CDR2 is ANQGSEA. The CDR3 protein is CSVLTGTNEQFF. The CDR3 region has the DNA TGCAGCGTTCTGACAGGGACGAATGAGCAGTTCTTC.

The chain joins TRBV12-3 or TRBV12-4 to TRBJ2-5, with a tentative D call TRBD2 (5 bases). The CDR3 covers 20 residues. The germline V and J ends were trimmed by 3 bases and 2 bases, with 28 bases remaining between them. CDR3 in amino acids: CASSFRDISLTTRRQETQYF. CDR3 nucleotide sequence: TGTGCCAGCAGTTTTAGAGACATCTCGCTAACTACTAGGAGACAAGAGACCCAGTACTTC.

This clonotype was observed at least ten times. This chain uses TRBV20-1 with TRBJ1-6; possibly TRBD1 for D (6 bases). This CDR3 region has 15 residues. From germline, CDR1 is DFQATT and CDR2 SNEGSKA (reference sequence). V was pared by 6 bases and J by 10 bases, with 22 bases between. As DNA, the CDR3 is TGCAGTGCGAAGAGGGGACAAAACGTTCGCTCACCCCTCCACTTT. Residues: CSAKRGQNVRSPLHF.

This clonotype came up a few times. The chain links TRBV7-2 to TRBJ2-7, with D possibly being TRBD2 (5 bases). The CDR3 sequence is 12 residues long. CDR1 and CDR2 from the germline V gene are SGHTA and FQGNSA. Trimming cost V 5 bases and J 3 bases, with 8 bases left between them. DNA of the CDR3: TGTGCCAGCAGCCCGGAGGACTACGAGCAGTACTTC. Protein product: CASSPEDYEQYF.

This clonotype has at least ten counts. The chain joins TRBV3-1 to TRBJ2-5; no firm D call. CDR1 LGHDT and CDR2 YNNKEL come from the germline V gene (reference sequence). Trimming took 7 bases from V and 4 from J, leaving 13 bases between them. The CDR3 spans 13 residues. As DNA, the CDR3 is TGTGCCAGCATCTCTAGGTACACAGAGACCCAGTACTTC. Translation: CASISRYTETQYF.

The J gene is TRBJ1-5, the V gene TRBV5-6; D ambiguous. CDR1 and CDR2 from the germline V gene are SGHDT and YYEEEE. Trimming pared 1 base from V and 3 bases from J, leaving 11 bases between. The CDR3 is 15 amino acids. The CDR3: CASSLWLEYNQPQHF. The CDR3 nucleotides read TGTGCCAGCAGCTTGTGGTTGGAGTACAATCAGCCCCAGCATTTT.

The V and J genes are TRBV12-3 or TRBV12-4 and TRBJ2-2; D is uncertain. V lost 5 bases and J 2 bases, leaving 6 bases between the germline ends. The CDR3 spans 13 residues. As DNA, the CDR3 is TGTGCCAGCAGTCCAGATAACACCGGGGAGCTGTTTTTT. Translating gives CASSPDNTGELFF.